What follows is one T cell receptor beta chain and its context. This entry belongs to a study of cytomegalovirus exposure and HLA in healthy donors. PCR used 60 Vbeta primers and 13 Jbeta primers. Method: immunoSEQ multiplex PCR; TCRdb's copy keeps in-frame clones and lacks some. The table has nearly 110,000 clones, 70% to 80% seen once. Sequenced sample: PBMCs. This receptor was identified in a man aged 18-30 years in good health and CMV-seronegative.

The CDR3 loop reads CASSSGGIGNTIYF. In DNA, the CDR3 is TGTGCCAGCAGCTCCGGGGGAATTGGAAACACCATATATTTT. This chain links TRBV7-2 with TRBJ1-3, with TRBD1 as a possible D gene (5 bases). The V and J ends lost 4 bases and 3 bases respectively, with 10 bases between them. Germline-derived CDR1 and CDR2 are SGHTA and FQGNSA. CDR3 size: 14 residues.